This entry is about one TCR beta chain. Antigen unknown. Looked up from germline, CDR1 is MNHEY and CDR2 is SVGAGI. The CDR3 has 15 residues. Trimming took 6 bases from V and 3 from J; bases not matched to a gene: 8. The sample belongs to a study of cytomegalovirus exposure and HLA in healthy donors. Broader study findings: As was reported, the classifier diagnosed cytomegalovirus status with high specificity and sensitivity. Later work showed greater clonal expansion in HLA-associated TCR beta chains than in equally common others.

13 Jbeta primers and 60 Vbeta primers were used for the PCR. Assay used: immunoSEQ multiplex PCR; TCRdb lists only in-frame clones, some missing. This sample has about 97,000 clones, with approximately 85% found just once. The sample comprised PBMCs. This rearrangement joins TRBV6-5 to TRBJ2-1, with 7 bases identical to TRBD2. The TCR comes from a man aged 35 to 55 in good health and CMV-seropositive. The CDR3 DNA reads as TGTGCCAGCAGGCGGGTGAGCGGGGACTACAATGAGCAGTTCTTC. Its translation: CASRRVSGDYNEQFF.